This TCR beta chain was recovered during a study of identical twins. The study, taken as a whole, reports: Recombination models fit unrelated individuals' TCR alpha sharing but underestimated twins'.

Points on this clonotype: The antigen is unknown.

MiXCR was run by TCRdb on the 5' RACE reads, yielding one entry per CDR3 protein. The repertoire consists of over 600,000 distinct CDR3 sequences, with 21% occurring once and the leading ten covering about 4.5%. V trimming: 4 bases; J trimming: 0 bases; junction bases outside the gene matches: 2. Germline CDR1 and CDR2: SGHRS and YFSETQ. The CDR3 runs 15 residues. These data also formed part of another study, on T cells expressing NK-cell markers. Per that study: Sequenced donors, eight in total, included seven who were HCMV-seropositive and one who was seronegative. Dominant NKG2C+ clonotypes were found to form about 1.0-8% of CD8+ T cells in over five donors.

The source material was PBMCs. The receptor was derived from a woman aged 18 to 35 in good health. V and J are TRBV5-1 and TRBJ2-3; 10 nucleotides agree with TRBD1. The CDR3 loop is CASSRQGASTDTQYF. The CDR3 DNA sequence: TGCGCCAGCAGCCGACAGGGGGCGAGCACAGATACGCAGTATTTT.